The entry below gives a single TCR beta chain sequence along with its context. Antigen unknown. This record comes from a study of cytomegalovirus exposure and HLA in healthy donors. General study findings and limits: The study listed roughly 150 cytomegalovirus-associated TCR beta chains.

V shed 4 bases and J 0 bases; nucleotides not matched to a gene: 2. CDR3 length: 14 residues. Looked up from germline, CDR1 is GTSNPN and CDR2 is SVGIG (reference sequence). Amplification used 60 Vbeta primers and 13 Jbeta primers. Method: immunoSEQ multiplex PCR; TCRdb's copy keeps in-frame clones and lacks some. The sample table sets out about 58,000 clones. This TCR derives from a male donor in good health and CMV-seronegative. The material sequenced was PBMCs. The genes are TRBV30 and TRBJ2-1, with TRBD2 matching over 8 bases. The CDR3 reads CAWKSGSSYNEQFF. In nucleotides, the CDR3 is TGTGCCTGGAAAAGCGGGAGCTCCTACAATGAGCAGTTCTTC.